The rows below give T cell receptor beta chains drawn from one sample of a study of cytomegalovirus exposure and HLA in healthy donors. Generated by immunoSEQ multiplex PCR, the TCRdb table keeps only in-frame clones and is missing some. The sample has about 150,000 clones; about four fifths are singletons. The sequenced sample consisted of PBMCs. The receptor set was obtained from a man between 18 and 29 years old in good health and CMV-seronegative. The CDR3 runs from the conserved cysteine through the conserved F or W. Each record gives: J gene, clone size, D gene, V gene, CDR3 DNA, CDR3 protein. A D gene is named only where the DNA matches it firmly. The size field is filled for only some rows; it gives once, few, many or a size class.

j_call: TRBJ2-1
clone_size: -
d_call: -
v_call: TRBV25-1
cdr3_nt: TGTGCCAGCAGTGACAGGTTCTCCTACAATGAGCAGTTCTTC
cdr3_aa: CASSDRFSYNEQFF

j_call: TRBJ2-1
clone_size: once
d_call: TRBD2
v_call: TRBV28
cdr3_nt: TGTGCCAGCAGTCCCCCTAGCGGCCCTAACAATGAGCAGTTCTTC
cdr3_aa: CASSPPSGPNNEQFF

j_call: TRBJ2-4
clone_size: -
d_call: TRBD1
v_call: TRBV7-2
cdr3_nt: TGTGCCAGCAGCTTAAAATGGATGCGGACAGGGGGAATTCAGTACTTC
cdr3_aa: CASSLKWMRTGGIQYF

j_call: TRBJ2-3
clone_size: few
d_call: -
v_call: TRBV2
cdr3_nt: TGTGCCAGACTCAGTCCTTACAGCTTGGATACGCAGTATTTT
cdr3_aa: CARLSPYSLDTQYF

j_call: TRBJ2-1
clone_size: -
d_call: TRBD2
v_call: TRBV9
cdr3_nt: TGTGCCAGCAGCCGGCTAGCGGGGGGAAGAAATGAGCAGTTCTTC
cdr3_aa: CASSRLAGGRNEQFF

j_call: TRBJ1-6
clone_size: -
d_call: TRBD1
v_call: TRBV5-1
cdr3_nt: TGCGCCAGCACCCGGACAGGTTATAATTCACCCCTCCACTTT
cdr3_aa: CASTRTGYNSPLHF

j_call: TRBJ1-6
clone_size: -
d_call: TRBD1
v_call: TRBV5-1
cdr3_nt: TGCGCCAGCAGCTTATACAGGGGCACCAATTCACCCCTCCACTTT
cdr3_aa: CASSLYRGTNSPLHF

j_call: TRBJ2-7
clone_size: -
d_call: TRBD1
v_call: TRBV27
cdr3_nt: TGTGCCAGCAGTTTTGAACAGGGGACCTACGAGCAGTACTTC
cdr3_aa: CASSFEQGTYEQYF

j_call: TRBJ2-1
clone_size: -
d_call: TRBD2
v_call: TRBV9
cdr3_nt: TGTGCCAGCAGCCGTCTAGCGGGGGTCGATGAGCAGTTCTTC
cdr3_aa: CASSRLAGVDEQFF

j_call: TRBJ1-6
clone_size: few
d_call: -
v_call: TRBV4-1
cdr3_nt: TGCGCCAGCAGCCCCCCGAGCGTCTCCTATAATTCACCCCTCCACTTT
cdr3_aa: CASSPPSVSYNSPLHF

j_call: TRBJ1-6
clone_size: -
d_call: TRBD1
v_call: TRBV27
cdr3_nt: TGTGCCAGCAGGGGGGGCACAGGGGGTAATTCACCCCTCCACTTT
cdr3_aa: CASRGGTGGNSPLHF

j_call: TRBJ2-3
clone_size: -
d_call: -
v_call: TRBV25-1
cdr3_nt: TGTGCCAGCAGTGAATTAAGGCAGGGGCCCCGCGAAGATACGCAGTATTTT
cdr3_aa: CASSELRQGPREDTQYF

j_call: TRBJ1-6
clone_size: -
d_call: -
v_call: TRBV28
cdr3_nt: TGTGCCAGCAGTTTAGCCCAGGGCTCCTATAATTCACCCCTCCACTTT
cdr3_aa: CASSLAQGSYNSPLHF

j_call: TRBJ1-2
clone_size: -
d_call: -
v_call: TRBV19
cdr3_nt: TGTGCCAGTAGTAGCTGGACACCCCTAAACTATGGCTACACCTTC
cdr3_aa: CASSSWTPLNYGYTF

j_call: TRBJ1-6
clone_size: -
d_call: TRBD1
v_call: TRBV27
cdr3_nt: TGTGCCAGCAGCCGACAGGGGCTTTTATCCTATAATTCACCCCTCCACTTT
cdr3_aa: CASSRQGLLSYNSPLHF

j_call: TRBJ2-1
clone_size: few
d_call: TRBD2
v_call: TRBV7-3
cdr3_nt: TGTGCCAGCAGCTTAAATAGCGGGGAGCTTGAGCAGTTCTTC
cdr3_aa: CASSLNSGELEQFF

j_call: TRBJ2-1
clone_size: -
d_call: -
v_call: TRBV9
cdr3_nt: TGTGCCAGCAGCGTAGTAGTAGCGGACAATGAGCAGTTCTTC
cdr3_aa: CASSVVVADNEQFF

j_call: TRBJ2-5
clone_size: few
d_call: TRBD1
v_call: TRBV7-2
cdr3_nt: TGTGCCAGCAGCACTCGGCCGGCAGGGGGACCCGGGGCCCAGTACTTC
cdr3_aa: CASSTRPAGGPGAQYF

j_call: TRBJ1-2
clone_size: few
d_call: -
v_call: TRBV7-8
cdr3_nt: TGTGCCAGCAGCTTATACCCACAGCCCTATGGCTACACCTTC
cdr3_aa: CASSLYPQPYGYTF

j_call: TRBJ1-5
clone_size: -
d_call: TRBD1
v_call: TRBV19
cdr3_nt: TGTGCCAGTAACACAGACAGGGGGCGCAATCAGCCCCAGCATTTT
cdr3_aa: CASNTDRGRNQPQHF